The 17 T cell receptor beta chains given below trace back to one sample, sequenced in a study of beta chain features in type 1 diabetes. The study's findings and limits: Among patients with Type 1 diabetes, TCRB CDR3s were moderately but significantly shorter in every one of the four CD4+ subsets.

Investigators reverse transcribed all isolated RNA, so they sequenced expressed TCRB transcripts. Produced via immunoSEQ multiplex PCR; TCRdb's table is partial and in-frame only. The sample shows a few hundred thousand clones, roughly a quarter of them seen only once. Their specific antigens are unknown. Sequenced material: naive CD4+ T cells from blood. These receptors originate from a woman aged 25-40 years with type 1 diabetes.

This chain joins TRBV28 and TRBJ1-2, with no clear D. This CDR3 spans 12 amino acids. Deletions cut 7 bases from V and 6 bases from J, with 12 bases between. CDR1 MDHEN and CDR2 SYDVKM come from the germline V gene. This chain's CDR3 is CASTGSVNGYTF. In nucleotides, the CDR3 is TGTGCCAGCACCGGGTCGGTCAATGGCTACACCTTC.

V usage is TRBV29-1 and J usage is TRBJ2-1; D gene unclear. Germline loops: CDR1 SQVTM, CDR2 ANQGSEA. The CDR3 length is 13 residues. V was cut by 8 bases and J by 3 bases, with 14 bases left in between. CDR3 DNA sequence: TGCAGCACCTCCCTGGAGTTCTACAATGAGCAGTTCTTC. It yields the protein CSTSLEFYNEQFF.

This clone was detected only a few times. This sequence joins TRBV19 and TRBJ2-3; TRBD2 is a possible D gene (6 bases). Trimming cost V 6 bases and J 1 base, with 11 bases left between them. The germline CDR1 and CDR2 sequences are LNHDA and SQIVND (reference sequence). The length of the CDR3 is 14 residues. CDR3 amino acids: CASREGGRTDTQYF. CDR3 sequence (DNA): TGTGCCAGTAGGGAGGGAGGACGCACAGATACGCAGTATTTT.

This clone was counted a few times. The chain joins TRBV9 to TRBJ2-4; maybe TRBD2 (5 bases). The germline gives CDR1 SGDLS, CDR2 YYNGEE. This CDR3 region has 14 residues. The V gene lost 0 bases and the J gene lost 9 bases, with 13 bases spanning the gap. CDR3 bases: TGTGCCAGCAGCGTAGATAATGGACTGTCCATTCAGTACTTC. Protein sequence: CASSVDNGLSIQYF.

V and J are TRBV4-2 and TRBJ1-5; no firm D call. The CDR3 runs 12 residues. Germline CDR1 LGHNA, CDR2 YNFKEQ. V was shortened by 4 bases and J by 4 bases, with 5 bases between the two germline ends. CDR3: CASSLQNQPQHF. For the CDR3, the DNA is TGTGCCAGCAGCCTACAAAATCAGCCCCAGCATTTT.

This chain joins TRBV7-2 and TRBJ2-7, with 10 bases aligning to TRBD2. The CDR3 consists of 18 residues. Germline CDR1 and CDR2: SGHTA and FQGNSA. Trimming at V came to 1 base and at J to 6 bases, leaving 15 bases not matched to a gene. CDR3 in DNA: TGTGCCAGCAGCTTAGGGTCCCTAGCGGGAGTTTCCCAGGGCGAGCAGTACTTC. The encoded protein is CASSLGSLAGVSQGEQYF.

This clone has only a few counts. The V and J genes are TRBV9 and TRBJ2-7, with no clear D. The V gene's germline CDR1 is SGDLS and CDR2 YYNGEE. The germline V and J ends were trimmed by 2 bases and 2 bases, with 14 bases remaining between them. The CDR3 consists of 15 residues. CDR3 sequence reads: CASSVTSAVTYEQYF. CDR3 in DNA: TGTGCCAGCAGCGTCACCTCGGCGGTAACCTACGAGCAGTACTTC.

The table lists this clone with a few counts. The chain uses TRBV6-5 and TRBJ2-7; possibly TRBD1 for D (6 bases). V was cut by 2 bases and J by 2 bases, with 10 bases left in between. The germline V gene has CDR1 MNHEY and CDR2 SVGAGI. CDR3 length: 14 amino acids. The CDR3 spells CASSYVRDTYEQYF. CDR3 DNA sequence: TGTGCCAGCAGTTACGTTCGGGACACCTACGAGCAGTACTTC.

This chain uses TRBV7-9 with TRBJ2-1, with D perhaps TRBD2 (6 bases). The V end lost 1 base, the J end lost 4 bases, and 11 bases lay between the germline ends. The CDR3 is made up of 15 amino acids. Germline CDR1 reads SEHNR; CDR2 reads FQNEAQ (reference sequence). The CDR3 nucleotides read TGTGCCAGCAGCTTAGTCGCTAGCGCATACAATGAGCAGTTCTTC. This translates into CASSLVASAYNEQFF.

Only a few counts were recorded for this clone. CDR3 region: CSVGPGKVTEAFF. DNA of the CDR3: TGCAGCGTTGGACCCGGGAAGGTTACTGAAGCTTTCTTT. The chain has TRBV29-1 and TRBJ1-1, with D hard to call. The V end was cut by 4 bases, the J end by 5 bases, with 14 bases between. The germline V gene has CDR1 SQVTM and CDR2 ANQGSEA. The CDR3 is 13 residues long.

This rearrangement joins TRBV4-2 to TRBJ1-1; TRBD1 matches 9 bases. CDR1 is LGHNA and CDR2 is YNFKEQ in the germline V gene. This CDR3 is 17 amino acids long. V lost 3 bases and J lost 3; bases outside the gene matches: 11. The chain's CDR3 is CASSQHGQGSPDTEAFF. For the CDR3, the DNA is TGTGCCAGCAGCCAGCACGGACAGGGGAGCCCCGACACTGAAGCTTTCTTT.

This clone was seen a handful of times. This chain uses TRBV9 with TRBJ2-5; D is ambiguous. Germline CDR1 reads SGDLS; CDR2 reads YYNGEE. V gave up 0 bases and J gave up 4 bases, with 4 bases separating them. CDR3 length: 12 amino acids. The CDR3 bases are TGTGCCAGCAGCGTAGATCTAGAGACCCAGTACTTC. It codes for CASSVDLETQYF.

The chain is built from TRBV29-1 and TRBJ1-1; the D gene is possibly TRBD1 (5 bases). CDR1 is SQVTM, CDR2 ANQGSEA, per germline. The V end lost 3 bases, the J end lost 4 bases, and 15 bases lay between the germline ends. The CDR3 runs 14 residues. The CDR3 sequence: CSVDSRVVGTEAFF. As DNA, the CDR3 is TGCAGCGTTGATTCCAGGGTGGTAGGCACTGAAGCTTTCTTT.

This clone has only a few counts. J is TRBJ2-1 and V is TRBV29-1, with 7 positions matching TRBD2. This CDR3 is built from 16 residues. Germline V gene sequence: CDR1 SQVTM, CDR2 ANQGSEA. V lost 1 base, J lost 7 bases, and 13 bases stayed unmatched. The CDR3 loop reads CSVEAVGLLLRNEQFF. CDR3 nucleotides: TGCAGCGTTGAAGCGGTGGGACTACTGCTGAGAAATGAGCAGTTCTTC.

This chain joins TRBV6-6 and TRBJ2-5, with 8 bases that match TRBD1. V shed 5 bases, J shed 2 bases, and the junction held 10 bases outside the gene matches. Germline CDR1 MNHNY, CDR2 SVGAGI (reference sequence). This CDR3 is 16 amino acids long. The CDR3 sequence: CASSTLRQGLQETQYF. Here the CDR3 DNA reads TGTGCCAGCAGTACCCTTCGACAGGGGCTACAAGAGACCCAGTACTTC.

This clone appeared a few times. The V gene is TRBV5-4, the J gene TRBJ2-1, with 8 bases lining up with TRBD2. The CDR3 is 15 amino acids. Per germline, CDR1 SGHNT and CDR2 YYREEE (reference sequence). J lost 5 bases, V lost 5 bases, and 9 bases had no gene match. CDR3 nucleotide sequence: TGTGCCAGCAGGCGAGCGGGAGAAATGCACAATGAGCAGTTCTTC. As protein: CASRRAGEMHNEQFF.

This chain uses TRBV6-5 with TRBJ1-2, with TRBD1 matching 11 bases. The CDR3 is 14 amino acids. Germline CDR1 and CDR2: MNHEY and SVGAGI. V trimming: 7 bases; J trimming: 8 bases; junction bases outside the gene matches: 9. The DNA of the CDR3 is TGTGCCAGCATCCCGGACAGGGGGCTGGGAGGCTACACCTTC. It is translated as CASIPDRGLGGYTF.